The clone carrying this T cell receptor (beta chain) was seen at least ten times. No antigen is known for it. This entry is derived from a study of identical twins. The CDR3 totals 15 residues. Germline trimming cut 5 bases from V and 4 bases from J; bases unmatched to any gene: 8. TCRdb used MiXCR to reprocess the 5' RACE reads, holding one entry per CDR3 protein. Of 450,000 or so distinct CDR3 sequences in the sample, over 12% were seen once. Study conclusions and caveats: Fewer insertions marked abundant cord blood beta clonotypes; young adult naive trended weakly, memory not at all. Models underestimated out-of-frame TCR alpha sharing in monozygotic twins. Compared with unrelated sharing, twin-shared out-of-frame alpha sequences had more low-probability sequences.

These data also featured in a second study, about yellow fever vaccine responses in identical twins.

The sequencing input was CD4+ T cells sorted from blood. The clonotype originates from a woman under 30 in good health. The chain joins TRBV12-3 or TRBV12-4 to TRBJ2-1; 7 nucleotides agree with TRBD1. The CDR3 DNA sequence: TGTGCCAGCAGTGTCGCAGGGGGTCTTTACAATGAGCAGTTCTTC. It specifies CASSVAGGLYNEQFF.